This section outlines one T cell receptor (beta chain) sequence together with its context. The antigen is unknown. The data stem from a study of shared clonotypes between healthy human individuals. Study outcomes and limitations: Generation probabilities of non-shared clonotypes were lower (relative to those shared by all four donors).

Deep was the level at which the assay was run. Clones were read by immunoSEQ multiplex PCR, and TCRdb kept only the in-frame ones, dropping some. The sample yields some 630,000 clones, around 72% seen once. The CDR3 length is 16 residues. Germline V gives CDR1 MDHEN, CDR2 SYDVKM. The V and J ends lost 6 bases and 0 bases respectively, with 16 bases between them. All of the donors resided in Nashville, Tennessee, and each was a Caucasian adult. J is TRBJ2-3 and V is TRBV28; tentative D call: TRBD1 (6 bases). Sequenced: memory CD4+ T cells sorted from blood. Subset: CD45RA-negative fraction. The origin of this receptor is a woman aged 30 to 39 in good health. CDR3 sequence reads: CASSSLGAVSTDTQYF. For the CDR3, the DNA is TGTGCCAGCAGCTCTTTGGGGGCGGTTAGCACAGATACGCAGTATTTT.